This is a list of T cell receptor beta chains from one sample in a study of shared clonotypes between healthy human individuals. Sequenced by immunoSEQ multiplex PCR; TCRdb stores in-frame clones only, minus some. The sample holds about 2.4 million clones; 90% to 95% are singletons and the top ten take 0.36%. The source material was naive CD4+ T cells from PBMCs. The receptor source for this set is a young man in good health. Some clones in this sample may be carry-over from other donors' samples. The CDR3 runs from the conserved cysteine through the conserved F or W. Fields, in order: CDR3 protein, CDR3 length, J gene, V gene.

CDR3aa: CASSEQWGTPPYEQYF
len: 16
j_gene: TRBJ2-7
v_gene: TRBV2

CDR3aa: CASSRTEQETQYF
len: 13
j_gene: TRBJ2-5
v_gene: TRBV5-4

CDR3aa: CASSPIFEWGPTYNEQFF
len: 18
j_gene: TRBJ2-1
v_gene: TRBV2

CDR3aa: CSAMGGTIQYF
len: 11
j_gene: TRBJ2-3
v_gene: TRBV20-1

CDR3aa: CATSASGYNEQFF
len: 13
j_gene: TRBJ2-1
v_gene: TRBV11-3

CDR3aa: CASSLLLAGDEQYF
len: 14
j_gene: TRBJ2-7
v_gene: TRBV5-4

CDR3aa: CASSTYGLAGGPGTDTQYF
len: 19
j_gene: TRBJ2-3
v_gene: TRBV19

CDR3aa: CASSTDRYGYTF
len: 12
j_gene: TRBJ1-2
v_gene: TRBV5-4

CDR3aa: CASSFLSLTTITYEQYF
len: 17
j_gene: TRBJ2-7
v_gene: TRBV5-6

CDR3aa: CASSLFRDTEAFF
len: 13
j_gene: TRBJ1-1
v_gene: TRBV27

CDR3aa: CASSVWREVSTGELFF
len: 16
j_gene: TRBJ2-2
v_gene: TRBV9

CDR3aa: CASSSGGLTDTQYF
len: 14
j_gene: TRBJ2-3
v_gene: TRBV7-3

CDR3aa: CSVHKQGKEAFF
len: 12
j_gene: TRBJ1-1
v_gene: TRBV29-1

CDR3aa: CASSRGEWNTEAFF
len: 14
j_gene: TRBJ1-1
v_gene: TRBV6-5

CDR3aa: CASSLEAGRAYGYTF
len: 15
j_gene: TRBJ1-2
v_gene: TRBV7-2

CDR3aa: CASSSPGGLETQYF
len: 14
j_gene: TRBJ2-5
v_gene: TRBV5-1

CDR3aa: CASSYKRTGHYNEQFF
len: 16
j_gene: TRBJ2-1
v_gene: TRBV7-3

CDR3aa: CAVGDQPQHF
len: 10
j_gene: TRBJ1-5
v_gene: TRBV28

CDR3aa: CASSGNREPSYGYTF
len: 15
j_gene: TRBJ1-2
v_gene: TRBV27

CDR3aa: CASSTRQGGEYGYTF
len: 15
j_gene: TRBJ1-2
v_gene: TRBV5-4

CDR3aa: CASRAGQGGIYEQYF
len: 15
j_gene: TRBJ2-7
v_gene: TRBV2

CDR3aa: CASSLDRGADTQYF
len: 14
j_gene: TRBJ2-3
v_gene: TRBV7-9

CDR3aa: CASSLNAFRGELFF
len: 14
j_gene: TRBJ2-2
v_gene: TRBV27

CDR3aa: CASSPSTGELFF
len: 12
j_gene: TRBJ2-2
v_gene: TRBV18

CDR3aa: CASSPAQGIPTIYF
len: 14
j_gene: TRBJ1-3
v_gene: TRBV11-2

CDR3aa: CASSPIRDSEAFF
len: 13
j_gene: TRBJ1-1
v_gene: TRBV18

CDR3aa: CASTPGRRTEAFF
len: 13
j_gene: TRBJ1-1
v_gene: TRBV2

CDR3aa: CASGPSRGSYNEQFF
len: 15
j_gene: TRBJ2-1
v_gene: TRBV12-5

CDR3aa: CASNLLAGNGLFGANVLTF
len: 19
j_gene: TRBJ2-6
v_gene: TRBV5-6

CDR3aa: CASSLSYRAGGYTF
len: 14
j_gene: TRBJ1-2
v_gene: TRBV5-8